Below, 9 T cell receptor beta chains from the same sample are listed, as sequenced in a study of blood T cell repertoires in COVID-19. The data were produced by immunoSEQ multiplex PCR, yet TCRdb's version contains in-frame clones alone and is incomplete. The repertoire holds hundreds of thousands of clones, roughly 89% seen once, with approximately 1.4% in the top ten. Specimen: peripheral blood. Source of these receptors: a woman between 25 and 40 years old with active or convalescent COVID-19.

The chain combines TRBV10-3 with TRBJ1-4; unclear D gene. Germline CDR1 ENHRY, CDR2 SYGVKD. V gave up 2 bases and J gave up 0 bases, with 16 bases separating them. The CDR3 loop spans 18 amino acids. The CDR3 loop is CAISETSITSSTNEKLFF. The CDR3 DNA is TGTGCCATCAGTGAGACTTCTATTACGTCCTCAACTAATGAAAAACTGTTTTTT.

V gene TRBV5-5 combines with J gene TRBJ2-1; 8 nucleotides line up with TRBD2. Trimming removed 6 bases from V and 0 bases from J; junction bases left unmatched: 11. CDR3 length equals 17 residues. CDR1 and CDR2 (germline): SGHKS, YYEKEE (reference sequence). The DNA for the CDR3 is TGTGCCAGCATCCCAAACCCGGGAGGGAGCTCCTACAATGAGCAGTTCTTC. Its translation is CASIPNPGGSSYNEQFF. Full variable domain (missing parts from reference TRBV5-5 and TRBJ2-1): DAGVTQSPTHLIKTRGQQVTLRCSPISGHKSVSWYQQVLGQGPQFIFQYYEKEERGRGNFPDRFSARQFPNYSSELNVNALLLGDSALYLCASIPNPGGSSYNEQFFGPGTRLTVL.

CDR3 residues: CASSDLSLLGGGEAFF. For the CDR3, the DNA is TGTGCCAGCAGTGACCTCTCGCTCTTGGGAGGCGGTGAAGCTTTCTTT. The J gene is TRBJ1-1, the V gene TRBV6-1, with D unclear. V lost 3 bases, J lost 7 bases, and 21 bases lay in between. In germline, CDR1 is MNHNS, CDR2 SASEGT. The CDR3 loop spans 16 amino acids.

This clone appeared a single time. The CDR3 bases are TGTGCCAGCAGTACAATCCATAGGACTAGCGGGAGTTTCTTAGGCTACAATGAGCAGTTCTTC. This translates into CASSTIHRTSGSFLGYNEQFF. V usage is TRBV7-8 and J usage is TRBJ2-1; 13 nucleotides line up with TRBD2. CDR1 and CDR2 (germline): SGHVS, FQNEAQ. V gave up 6 bases and J gave up 3 bases; unmatched junction bases: 20. This CDR3 region has 21 residues.

The V gene is TRBV7-9, the J gene TRBJ1-2; 8 positions match TRBD1. Germline CDR1 and CDR2: SEHNR and FQNEAQ (reference sequence). V gave up 0 bases and J gave up 4 bases; unmatched junction bases: 16. CDR3 length: 19 amino acids. The CDR3 protein is CASSLAKDVWTGLGYGYTF. CDR3 DNA: TGTGCCAGCAGCTTAGCGAAGGATGTTTGGACAGGGTTGGGCTATGGCTACACCTTC. Together with reference TRBV7-9 and TRBJ1-2, the CDR3 gives the full variable domain: DTGVSQNPRHKITKRGQNVTFRCDPISEHNRLYWYRQTLGQGPEFLTYFQNEAQLEKSRLLSDRFSAERPKGSFSTLEIQRTEQGDSAMYLCASSLAKDVWTGLGYGYTFGSGTRLTVV.

This clone was counted a few times. V usage is TRBV27 and J usage is TRBJ2-1; 14 nucleotides match TRBD2. CDR1 and CDR2 (germline): MNHEY, SMNVEV (reference sequence). V lost 5 bases and J lost 7; bases outside the gene matches: 10. The CDR3 covers 17 residues. Here the CDR3 DNA reads TGTGCCAGCAGTGACCTCCCGGGACTAGCGGGGGCTAATGAGCAGTTCTTC. Residues: CASSDLPGLAGANEQFF.

The gene calls are TRBV6-2 or TRBV6-3 and TRBJ1-2, with 10 positions matching TRBD1. The CDR3 is made up of 15 amino acids. Germline CDR1 is MNHEY and CDR2 is SVGEGT. Unmatched junction bases numbered 2, after V lost 0 bases and J lost 4 bases. The CDR3: CASSYSTGGGYGYTF. Written as DNA, the CDR3 is TGTGCCAGCAGTTACTCGACAGGGGGCGGCTATGGCTACACCTTC.

This chain uses TRBV19 with TRBJ2-1; 11 nucleotides agree with TRBD2. V dropped 3 bases and J dropped 7; count of bases not matched to a gene: 5. Germline V gene sequence: CDR1 LNHDA, CDR2 SQIVND (reference sequence). This CDR3 has 15 amino acids. The CDR3 sequence: CASSISSGRGNEQFF. In nucleotides, the CDR3 is TGTGCCAGTAGTATCAGTAGCGGGAGGGGGAATGAGCAGTTCTTC.

The rearrangement joins TRBV19 to TRBJ2-3, with 8 bases that match TRBD1. The CDR3 contains 15 residues. V was pared by 4 bases and J by 1 base, with 4 bases of the junction left unmatched. Germline CDR1 reads LNHDA; CDR2 reads SQIVND (reference sequence). As DNA, the CDR3 is TGTGCCAGTAGTAGAATACAGGGGGGCACAGATACGCAGTATTTT. Amino acid sequence: CASSRIQGGTDTQYF.